This passage covers 32 T cell receptor beta chains from one sample sequenced in a study of shared clonotypes between healthy human individuals. This table comes from immunoSEQ multiplex PCR, and its TCRdb copy is limited to in-frame clones, with some not included. Of about 1 million clones listed, 75% are singletons. Sample: memory CD4+ T cells sorted from blood. Stated subset: CD45RA-negative fraction. Receptors were obtained from a man aged 18 to 29 in good health.

The CDR3 coding sequence is TGTGCCAGCAGCTTGCTCGCCAGGGGCCAAGAGACCCAGTACTTC. It specifies CASSLLARGQETQYF. The V gene is TRBV5-6, the J gene TRBJ2-5; perhaps TRBD1 as D (6 bases). This CDR3 contains 15 residues. The germline V gene has CDR1 SGHDT and CDR2 YYEEEE. V lost 1 base to trimming and J lost 1 base, with 11 bases between them.

V is TRBV5-1 and J is TRBJ2-2, with D tentatively TRBD1 (6 bases). Germline assignment: CDR1 SGHRS and CDR2 YFSETQ. With 4 bases removed from V and 5 bases from J, the gap between germline ends came to 15 bases. The CDR3 is 15 residues long. The CDR3 here is CASSTVGGQTGELFF. In nucleotides, the CDR3 is TGCGCCAGCAGCACGGTAGGGGGTCAAACCGGGGAGCTGTTTTTT.

This chain uses TRBV5-1 with TRBJ1-2; 7 bases align to TRBD1. The CDR3 extends over 15 amino acids. CDR1 is SGHRS, CDR2 YFSETQ, per germline. J lost 4 bases, V lost 4 bases, and 10 bases had no gene match. The CDR3: CASSTLTGEGYGYTF. For the CDR3, the DNA is TGCGCCAGCAGCACTCTCACAGGGGAGGGCTATGGCTACACCTTC. Based on the CDR3 plus reference TRBV5-1 and TRBJ1-2, the full variable domain is KAGVTQTPRYLIKTRGQQVTLSCSPISGHRSVSWYQQTPGQGLQFLFEYFSETQRNKGNFPGRFSGRQFSNSRSEMNVSTLELGDSALYLCASSTLTGEGYGYTFGSGTRLTVV.

The chain couples TRBV5-5 to TRBJ2-7; 7 bases align to TRBD1. Per germline, CDR1 SGHKS and CDR2 YYEKEE (reference sequence). V dropped 3 bases and J dropped 4; count of bases not matched to a gene: 4. CDR3 length: 13 amino acids. The CDR3 spells CASSWDREYEQYF. CDR3 DNA: TGTGCCAGCAGCTGGGACAGAGAATACGAGCAGTACTTC.

The CDR3 nucleotides read TGTGCCAGCAGTGTAGTGGTAGCGGGGTGGGATGAGCAGTTCTTC. This sequence encodes CASSVVVAGWDEQFF. The chain recombines TRBV2 with TRBJ2-1; 8 bases map to TRBD2. With 4 bases clipped from V and 8 bases from J, the junction kept 10 bases outside the gene matches. CDR3 length: 15 amino acids. Germline assignment: CDR1 SNHLY and CDR2 FYNNEI.

V usage is TRBV12-1 and J usage is TRBJ2-7; TRBD1 is taken as the D call from the table, unchecked against the DNA. TRBV12-1 is annotated as a pseudogene. The CDR3 length is 16 residues. As DNA, the CDR3 is TGTGCCAGCAGCTTAGAATACGTCAGGGTAGGTTACGAGCAGTACTTC. As protein: CASSLEYVRVGYEQYF.

Regarding this clone: A much larger clone lies a single base off, so this may be a read error. This specimen includes other DNA sequences encoding the same CDR3. The chain couples TRBV2 to TRBJ1-1; D is perhaps TRBD1 (6 bases). The CDR3 length is 13 residues. Germline lookup yields CDR1 SNHLY and CDR2 FYNNEI. V shed 4 bases and J shed 1 base, with 7 bases lying between them. The CDR3 is CASSGGGNTEAFF. DNA for the CDR3: TGTGCCAGCAGTGGAGGGGGGAACACTGAAGCTTTCTTT.

The chain carries TRBV6-5 and TRBJ1-1; a possible D gene is TRBD1 (5 bases). Germline lookup yields CDR1 MNHEY and CDR2 SVGAGI. The CDR3 length is 15 residues. V gave up 6 bases and J gave up 1 base, with 15 bases separating them. CDR3 DNA sequence: TGTGCCAGCAGAGCTGACAGAGGGGAGAACACTGAAGCTTTCTTT. It yields the protein CASRADRGENTEAFF.

The V gene is TRBV18, the J gene TRBJ2-3; 7 bases line up with TRBD1. V shed 6 bases, J shed 6 bases, and the junction held 6 bases outside the gene matches. The CDR3 has 13 residues. The germline V gene encodes CDR1 KGHSH and CDR2 LQKENI. CDR3 nucleotide sequence: TGTGCCAGCTCCTTCGGACAGGACGATACGCAGTATTTT. This translates into CASSFGQDDTQYF.

The V call is TRBV5-1, the J call TRBJ1-1, with D hard to call. The CDR3 covers 13 residues. Germline CDR1 is SGHRS and CDR2 is YFSETQ. V shed 1 base and J shed 3 bases, with 7 bases lying between them. CDR3: CASSLQEDTEAFF. CDR3 nucleotide sequence: TGCGCCAGCAGCTTGCAGGAAGACACTGAAGCTTTCTTT.

This clone was picked up many times. CDR3 region: CASRGGASGNYEQYF. The CDR3 DNA is TGCGCCAGCAGGGGAGGGGCTAGCGGAAACTACGAGCAGTACTTC. The chain recombines TRBV4-1 with TRBJ2-7; 7 nucleotides match TRBD2. The germline CDR1 and CDR2 sequences are MGHRA and YSYEKL. The CDR3 runs to 15 residues. V lost 6 bases and J lost 3; bases outside the gene matches: 11.

The rearrangement uses TRBV30 and TRBJ2-1; tentative D call: TRBD2 (5 bases). Germline CDR1 is GTSNPN and CDR2 is SVGIG (reference sequence). Trimming stripped 0 bases from V and 8 bases from J, with 11 bases between. This CDR3 has 13 amino acids. The CDR3 nucleotides are TGTGCCTGGAGTGTACTGAAGGACTATGAGCAGTTCTTC. Translating it yields CAWSVLKDYEQFF.

The chain couples TRBV6-5 to TRBJ2-2; D is ambiguous. The germline V and J ends were trimmed by 6 bases and 6 bases, with 8 bases remaining between them. This CDR3 is 12 amino acids long. CDR1 MNHEY and CDR2 SVGAGI come from the germline V gene. The CDR3 loop reads CASRYLPGELFF. CDR3 in DNA: TGTGCCAGCAGGTATCTTCCCGGGGAGCTGTTTTTT.

The V call is TRBV19, the J call TRBJ1-3; 9 positions agree with TRBD1. Germline V CDR1 and CDR2: LNHDA, SQIVND (reference sequence). J was trimmed by 4 bases and V by 5 bases; bases with no gene match: 6. The CDR3 covers 15 residues. CDR3 bases: TGTGCCAGTAGTGGGGACAGGGCATCAGGAAACACCATATATTTT. Amino acids: CASSGDRASGNTIYF.

Points on this clone: At the DNA level, this CDR3 is encoded by other sequences in the same sample as well. This chain joins TRBV27 and TRBJ1-2; TRBD1 might be the D (6 bases). CDR3 length equals 13 residues. The V end lost 5 bases, the J end lost 8 bases, and 15 bases lay between the germline ends. Germline V gives CDR1 MNHEY, CDR2 SMNVEV (reference sequence). The CDR3 coding sequence is TGTGCCAGCAGTCTGCTAGGTGGGGGCGGCTACACCTTC. Amino acid sequence: CASSLLGGGGYTF.

This clone showed up just a few times. V and J are TRBV11-2 and TRBJ2-3; D call uncertain. The CDR3 length is 11 residues. Trimming took off 1 base at V and 4 bases at J, with 0 bases between the two ends. In germline, CDR1 is SGHAT, CDR2 FQNNGV. The CDR3: CASSLADTQYF. The CDR3 bases are TGTGCCAGCAGCTTAGCAGATACGCAGTATTTT.

J is TRBJ2-3 and V is TRBV7-2, with 9 bases that match TRBD2. The ends lost 7 bases at V and 2 bases at J; junction bases unmatched: 10. The CDR3 is 16 residues long. CDR1 and CDR2 from the germline V gene are SGHTA and FQGNSA. CDR3 in amino acids: CASTSSTSGYTDTQYF. CDR3 DNA: TGTGCCAGCACTTCTTCGACTAGCGGATACACAGATACGCAGTATTTT.

The CDR3 here is CASSGQGSSGNTIYF. CDR3 nucleotide sequence: TGTGCCAGCAGCGGACAGGGTAGCTCTGGAAACACCATATATTTT. The chain recombines TRBV13 with TRBJ1-3, with 8 bases aligning to TRBD1. Germline-derived CDR1 and CDR2 are PRHDT and FYEKMQ (reference sequence). Unmatched junction bases numbered 3, after V lost 5 bases and J lost 0 bases. The CDR3 runs 15 residues.

This sequence joins TRBV5-1 and TRBJ2-7; the D gene could be TRBD1 or TRBD2 (6 bases each). The CDR3 contains 16 residues. Per germline, CDR1 SGHRS and CDR2 YFSETQ. Trimming left V 0 bases short and J 0 bases short, with 13 bases between. The CDR3 region is CASSLGGTPASYEQYF. CDR3 coding DNA: TGCGCCAGCAGCTTGGGCGGGACACCCGCCTCCTACGAGCAGTACTTC.

V usage is TRBV5-1 and J usage is TRBJ2-7, with TRBD2 matching over 7 bases. There are 16 residues in the CDR3. V gave up 4 bases and J gave up 1 base; unmatched junction bases: 11. Germline CDR1 reads SGHRS; CDR2 reads YFSETQ. The CDR3 region is CASSLGPGGSSYEQYF. DNA of the CDR3: TGCGCCAGCAGCCTCGGTCCGGGCGGGAGTTCCTACGAGCAGTACTTC.

Points on this clone: At one boundary the junction diverges from the germline segment, which might be a read error. This sequence joins TRBV7-7 and TRBJ2-3, with TRBD2 matching 8 bases. The CDR3 has 14 amino acids. Germline CDR1 reads SSHAT; CDR2 reads FNYEAQ (reference sequence). CDR3 sequence: CASSLAGQPDTQYF. DNA for the CDR3: TGTGCTAGCAGCTTAGCGGGGCAGCCAGATACGCAGTATTTT.

The V call is TRBV9, the J call TRBJ1-3; the match to TRBD1 covers 8 bases. The CDR3 covers 20 residues. Germline CDR1 reads SGDLS; CDR2 reads YYNGEE. J was trimmed by 1 base and V by 4 bases; bases with no gene match: 19. The CDR3 DNA reads TGTGCCAGCAGCCCCTACGACAGGGGATTCATCAGGATGTCTGGAAACACCATATATTTT. Protein product: CASSPYDRGFIRMSGNTIYF.

V gene TRBV6-4 combines with J gene TRBJ1-6; D ambiguous. CDR1 MRHNA and CDR2 SNTAGT come from the germline V gene. V lost 6 bases to trimming and J lost 6 bases, with 12 bases between them. The CDR3 spans 14 residues. As DNA, the CDR3 is TGTGCCAGCAGGGCGGAGGGTGTTAATTCACCCCTCCACTTT. It specifies CASRAEGVNSPLHF.

This clone was detected only once. The chain joins TRBV10-3 to TRBJ2-3; perhaps TRBD2 as D (6 bases). Trimming shortened V by 9 bases and J by 0 bases, and 10 bases separated the two germline ends. The CDR3 has 13 residues. Germline CDR1 ENHRY, CDR2 SYGVKD. The CDR3 loop reads CAMGGSSTDTQYF. The CDR3 bases are TGTGCCATGGGAGGATCTAGCACAGATACGCAGTATTTT.

The table lists this clone with a few counts. The chain joins TRBV13 to TRBJ1-1; 7 bases are shared with TRBD1. Germline CDR1 PRHDT, CDR2 FYEKMQ (reference sequence). This CDR3 is 14 amino acids long. V was pared by 5 bases and J by 3 bases, with 6 bases of the junction left unmatched. This CDR3 reads CASSPRDSYTEAFF. The DNA of the CDR3 is TGTGCCAGCAGCCCCCGGGACAGTTACACTGAAGCTTTCTTT.

There are many counts of this clone. V usage is TRBV16 and J usage is TRBJ1-2, with D tentatively TRBD1 (5 bases). The CDR3 is 14 amino acids. Trimming left V 1 base short and J 4 bases short, with 10 bases between. Germline lookup yields CDR1 KGHSY and CDR2 FQNENV. CDR3 bases: TGTGCCAGCAGCCAATTCGCAGGGAGCTATGGCTACACCTTC. It encodes CASSQFAGSYGYTF.

About this clone: Possible read error: a much larger clone is one base away. The rearrangement uses TRBV25-1 and TRBJ2-1; 8 positions match TRBD1. The germline gives CDR1 MGHDK, CDR2 SYGVNS. The CDR3 contains 12 residues. Trimming cost V 8 bases and J 3 bases; bases outside gene matches: 0. CDR3 bases: TGTGCCAGCGGGACAGGCTACAATGAGCAGTTCTTC. Its translation: CASGTGYNEQFF.

The chain uses TRBV30 and TRBJ1-5; no definite D call. This CDR3 contains 13 residues. Germline CDR1 GTSNPN, CDR2 SVGIG (reference sequence). Trimming pared 4 bases from V and 7 bases from J, leaving 14 bases between. In DNA, the CDR3 is TGTGCCTGGACGGGCCTTCAAGGCCAGCCCCAGCATTTT. As protein: CAWTGLQGQPQHF.

The V call is TRBV7-2, the J call TRBJ2-3, with D possibly TRBD1 on 7 matching bases. Trimming cost V 1 base and J 2 bases, with 13 bases left between them. The CDR3 spans 16 residues. The germline V gene has CDR1 SGHTA and CDR2 FQGNSA. Written as DNA, the CDR3 is TGTGCCAGCAGCTTAGGCGGCAGGGGGGACACAGATACGCAGTATTTT. It encodes CASSLGGRGDTDTQYF.

Details on this clone: The sample carries other DNA sequences with the same CDR3. The rearrangement joins TRBV5-1 to TRBJ2-2; D uncertain. Trimming took off 0 bases at V and 0 bases at J, with 3 bases between the two ends. This CDR3 is 14 amino acids long. Germline V gene lookup returns CDR1 SGHRS and CDR2 YFSETQ. CDR3 protein: CASSLDPNTGELFF. The CDR3 DNA sequence: TGCGCCAGCAGCTTGGACCCGAACACCGGGGAGCTGTTTTTT.

As regards this clone: The sample carries other DNA sequences with the same CDR3. The V gene is TRBV7-9, the J gene TRBJ1-1; unclear D gene. Trimming shortened V by 2 bases and J by 1 base, and 8 bases separated the two germline ends. Germline V gives CDR1 SEHNR, CDR2 FQNEAQ (reference sequence). This CDR3 has 14 residues. The CDR3 DNA sequence: TGTGCCAGCAGCTTACGAGCAGGGAACACTGAAGCTTTCTTT. This gives the protein CASSLRAGNTEAFF.

J is TRBJ1-2 and V is TRBV7-8; D may be TRBD1 (6 bases). Germline-derived CDR1 and CDR2 are SGHVS and FQNEAQ. This CDR3 has 14 amino acids. Deletions cut 4 bases from V and 14 bases from J, with 23 bases between. The CDR3 DNA reads as TGTGCCAGCAGCTCAGACGACACTACGGGGGGGCGTACCTTC. This codes for CASSSDDTTGGRTF. The full variable domain, with the rest looked up from reference TRBV7-8 and TRBJ1-2, is GAGVSQSPRYKVAKRGQDVALRCDPISGHVSLFWYQQALGQGPEFLTYFQNEAQLDKSGLPSDRFFAERPEGSVSTLKIQRTQQEDSAVYLCASSSDDTTGGRTFGSGTRLTVV.